Included here is one TCR beta chain sequence, with context. This clone's antigen is unknown. No base quality values were provided; no much bigger clone lies one nucleotide off. Preparation of the library involved the immunoSEQ multiplex PCR assay. The multiplex PCR relied on a mix of 60 forward primers for TCR Vbeta segments and 13 reverse primers for TCR Jbeta segments. The CDR3 region of rearranged TCR beta genes was amplified from genomic DNA by a multiplex PCR assay. The amplified TCR beta libraries were sequenced on the Illumina HiSeq System as 87-base-pair reads. On the study's bioinformatics: A later analysis counted about 80 million unique TCR beta chains across the 666 repertoires, and some 11 million of these chains were shared by at least two donors. Raw reads were error-corrected and collapsed into unique sequences by a nearest-neighbor algorithm in which closely related sequences were merged to remove PCR and sequencing errors. V, D and J gene segments were assigned by aligning CDR3 sequences to IMGT reference sequences. For a sequence to be retained, a match of at least six nucleotides to both a V gene segment and a J gene segment was required. Rearrangements were classified as productive when the CDR3 lacked stop codons and remained in frame with V and J, and all other rearrangements were classified as non-productive. CDR3 was defined by IMGT convention, running from the second conserved V-encoded cysteine to the conserved J-encoded phenylalanine. Sequences without an unambiguous match to a single V gene segment were excluded from the earlier analysis of 587 of the donors. An earlier analysis of a few hundred of the donors classified V segments as functional when productive rearrangements were above 56.7% and as segregating when the standard deviation between donors was above 5%. A statistical classification framework was built to diagnose cytomegalovirus status from the catalog of TCR beta chain sequences. V and J gene assignment, in a later analysis, came from comparing TCR nucleotide sequences with IMGT/GENE-DB human TR gene sequences. In a later analysis, CDR3 sequences and most-parsimonious VDJ recombination scenarios were assigned using the TCRdist pipeline. In a later analysis, each TCR beta chain was defined by its CDR3 amino acid sequence together with its V-gene family, and reads without a unique V-gene family were excluded. As a way to deal with suspected cross-contamination and a sequencing artifact, a later analysis dropped approximately 570 nucleotide sequences that were highly shared and had low generation probability. In a later analysis, a clonal expansion index for each public chain was calculated from normalized within-repertoire ranks of inferred template counts. In a later analysis, generation probabilities were computed with a VDJ recombination model fitted to out-of-frame rearrangements, and the resulting probabilities were checked against IGoR. Hypergeometric tests were used in a later analysis to score TCR-TCR, TCR-HLA and TCR-CMV co-occurrence, with a repertoire-size bias correction applied to the TCR pairs. In a later analysis, false discovery rates were estimated by permuting HLA or CMV assignments 20 times. A later analysis grouped co-occurring TCRs with DBSCAN, adding TCRdist sequence similarity when clustering within HLA-allele-positive subsets. Repertoires with fewer than 30,000 or more than 120,000 public chains were left out of co-occurrence clustering, as were four to six repertoires with anomalous nucleotide sharing. This immuneACCESS table, as held by TCRdb, lists in-frame sequences with V and J called but not all clones. Of the missing ones, under half trace to an unresolved V gene in checked studies; the others have no known cause. D and trimming come from the DNA, and the V and J calls and clone size come from that table. The sample contains over 100,000 clones, 60% to 80% of them found a single time. Clones ranked in the top ten supply 8.5% to 10% of the sample.

This entry is derived from a study of cytomegalovirus exposure and HLA in healthy donors (dated by TCRdb to about 2017). With respect to the entire study: An earlier analysis of some 600 of the donors reported about 260 Gb of sequence data and around 100 million unique TCR beta sequences obtained from about 170 million T cells. About 300 gigabases of sequencing data and around 80 million unique TCR sequences made up an early release that covered 500 to 650 HLA-typed donors. The genetic ancestry cluster associated with self-reported Caucasian donors included about 84% of the roughly 400 genotyped donors. The study was designed to test whether signatures of past pathogen exposure could be identified by cataloging public T cell receptors. The study profiled the T cell repertoires of some 610 subjects by immunosequencing and related them to cytomegalovirus serostatus. A separate validation cohort of 90 to 150 different subjects was used in addition to the roughly 700-subject first cohort. High-throughput TCR immunosequencing, statistical association of individual TCRs with disease status, and machine learning were combined to predict cytomegalovirus infection status. To study patterns of TCR occurrence, a later analysis re-analyzed previously published TCR beta repertoires from 550 to 800 donors and added high-resolution HLA genotyping. In the later analysis, no new phenotypic data were used to find candidate immune exposures; instead, reliance was placed on TCR beta sequences and their occurrence across donors. To decide whether each TCR beta V gene segment behaved as functional or pseudogenic, an earlier analysis of 587 of the donors relied on high-throughput TCR beta sequencing. Donor age, sex, ethnicity and CMV serostatus were compiled alongside the repertoire data. A later genetic analysis took genome-wide SNP genotypes for about three fifths of the 666 donors and used that subset as a discovery cohort. All discovery cohort repertoires had been generated using a single sequencing platform. HLA typing covered class I and class II loci at four-digit resolution. Typing coverage differed by locus: A, B, C, DRB1 and DQB1 were typed in about 629-640 donors, DQA1 in 522, DPA1 in approximately 610, and DPB1 in roughly 470. Roughly 5 DR-DQ haplotypes were handled as single units for association and clustering, since linkage in the cohort was strong. Across 300 to 500 genotyped donors of the cohort, an average of about 240,000 unique TCR beta nucleotide sequences per donor were sequenced, and 15% to 20% of those sequences were non-productive.

Study-wide conclusions, independent of this receptor: Correlated functional status among segregating V segments might be attributable to linkage disequilibrium, but an unknown experimental factor could not be ruled out. In a later analysis, the rate of TCR association differed among HLA loci, with DRB1 alleles having the most associated TCRs and HLA-C alleles having the fewest. Broadly in line with IMGT annotations, most TCR beta V segments showed up in productive rearrangements about 87% or about 30% of the time in an earlier analysis of 587 of the donors. In a later analysis, 16,951 TCR beta sequences were associated with specific HLA alleles at a false discovery rate of 0.05. Because counts were too low, 15 to 20 rarely observed V segments, including chromosome 9 orphons, were left out of the earlier analysis of roughly 600 of the donors. While some public TCRs were present in many individuals, most TCR sequences turned up only very rarely across donors. Three of the identified cytomegalovirus-associated TCR beta chains were confirmed in vitro to be specific for cytomegalovirus antigens. The classifier was reported to diagnose cytomegalovirus status with high specificity and sensitivity in both the original cohort and the validation cohort. According to a later analysis, parvovirus B19, influenza, CMV and Epstein-Barr virus appeared linked to several top co-occurrence clusters. The cohort was sequenced for TCR beta chains only, and without alpha or paired-chain data the features that could be detected were limited. A later genetic analysis reported fewer N-insertions in productive TCRs among donors in an Asian-associated ancestry cluster than the approximately 700-donor mean. Roughly uniform sequencing depth across donors was assumed in presence/absence analyses, although this assumption may not hold. A group of highly shared sequence variants was considered likely to be a technical artifact of the sequencing pipeline. HLA typing was unavailable for some donors at each locus, so association tests used only the typed subset. When HLA alleles, especially DR and DQ, strongly co-occurred, TCR associations were difficult to assign to individual alleles. The authors suggested that the approach could potentially be generalized to other disease states and immunological phenotypes. A further reported finding was that TCR beta sequences accurately predicted the HLA-A and HLA-B alleles for most subjects in the first cohort. A total of 150 to 200 TCR beta chains were listed by the study as associated with cytomegalovirus. According to a later analysis, most CMV-associated TCR beta chains appeared to be HLA-restricted, and the HLA associations seemed to be driven largely by CMV exposure. In a later analysis, HLA-associated TCR beta chains were found to be more clonally expanded and to have lower generation probabilities than equally common non-associated chains. V-gene and J-gene trimming of TCR beta chains was associated with a missense DCLRE1C variant in a later genetic analysis, and the association was replicated in an independent cohort. For the cohort, immune exposure information was limited to CMV serostatus.

The cohort comprised approximately 700 healthy bone marrow donors. All cohort members were sampled while nominally healthy, although unrecorded immune exposures were likely present. The donor tested CMV seropositive, placing the donor among the approximately 310 seropositive members of the cohort. Every donor gave a peripheral blood sample, and the peripheral blood mononuclear cells from that sample were used for TCR beta sequencing. The Qiagen DNeasy Blood Extraction Kit was used to extract genomic DNA from the blood cell samples. The receptor was derived from a male donor in good health and CMV-seropositive. The sample consisted of PBMCs.

The sequence in DNA is TGTGCCAGCAGGACTCAGTATGTCCAAGAGACCCAGTACTTC. The encoded protein is CASRTQYVQETQYF. Recombination linked TRBV2 to TRBJ2-5; no D gene can be assigned with confidence. CDR1 and CDR2, looked up from the germline V gene, are SNHLY and FYNNEI. V and J lose 6 bases and 1 base, and a span of 12 bases separates them. The CDR3 spans 14 residues, from the cysteine through the phenylalanine. Kept here is only the CDR3 DNA, which spans 42 bases and is read in frame from base 1.